Described below is a single T cell receptor beta chain sequence and its context. These data originate in a study of T cell changes during pregnancy in multiple sclerosis. Generated by immunoSEQ multiplex PCR, the TCRdb table keeps only in-frame clones and is missing some. The sample lists some 50,000 clones, under 90% occurring once. The V end lost 2 bases, the J end lost 9 bases, and 8 bases lay between the germline ends. The CDR3 contains 11 residues. Germline loops: CDR1 SGHTS, CDR2 YDEGEE. The sequencing used peripheral blood, collected in the first trimester of pregnancy. The chain links TRBV5-8 to TRBJ1-2; possible D gene TRBD1, 5 bases. The receptor's source is a female donor in good health, enrolled as a control in a pregnancy study. The CDR3 DNA follows: TGTGCCAGCAGCTTTCGGGGGAGCTACACCTTC. This translates into CASSFRGSYTF.